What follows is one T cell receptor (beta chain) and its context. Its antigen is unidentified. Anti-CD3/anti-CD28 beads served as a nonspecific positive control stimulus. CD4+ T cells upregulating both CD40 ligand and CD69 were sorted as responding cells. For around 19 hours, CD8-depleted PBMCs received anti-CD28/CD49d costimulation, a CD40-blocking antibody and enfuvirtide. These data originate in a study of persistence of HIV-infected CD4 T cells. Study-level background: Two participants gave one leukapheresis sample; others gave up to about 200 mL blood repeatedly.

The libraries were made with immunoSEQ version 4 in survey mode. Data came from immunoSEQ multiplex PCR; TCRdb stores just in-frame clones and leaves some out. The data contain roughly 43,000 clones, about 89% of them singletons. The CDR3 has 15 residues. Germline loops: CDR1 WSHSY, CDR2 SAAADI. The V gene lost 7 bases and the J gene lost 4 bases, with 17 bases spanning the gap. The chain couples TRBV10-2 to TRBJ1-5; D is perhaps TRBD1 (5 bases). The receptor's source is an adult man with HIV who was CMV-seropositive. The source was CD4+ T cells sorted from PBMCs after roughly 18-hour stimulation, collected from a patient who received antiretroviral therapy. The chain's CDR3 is CASTQGDTGNQPQHF. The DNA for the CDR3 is TGCGCCAGCACCCAGGGAGACACGGGGAATCAGCCCCAGCATTTT.